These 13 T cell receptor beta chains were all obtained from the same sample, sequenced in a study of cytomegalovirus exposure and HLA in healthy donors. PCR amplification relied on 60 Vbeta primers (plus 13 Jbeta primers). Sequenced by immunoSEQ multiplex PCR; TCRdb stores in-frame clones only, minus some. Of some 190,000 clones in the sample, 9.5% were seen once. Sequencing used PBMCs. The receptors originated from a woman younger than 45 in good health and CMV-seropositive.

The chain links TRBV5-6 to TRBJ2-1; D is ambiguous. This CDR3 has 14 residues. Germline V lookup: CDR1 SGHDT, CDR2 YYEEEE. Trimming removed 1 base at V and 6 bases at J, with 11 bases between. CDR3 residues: CASSLRSRRNEQFF. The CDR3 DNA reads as TGTGCCAGCAGCTTGAGATCCAGGCGCAATGAGCAGTTCTTC.

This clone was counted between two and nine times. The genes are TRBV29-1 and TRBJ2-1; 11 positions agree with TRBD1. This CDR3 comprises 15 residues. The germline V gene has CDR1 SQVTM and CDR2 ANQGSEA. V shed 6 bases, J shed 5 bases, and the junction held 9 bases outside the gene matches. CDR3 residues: CSVPDRGHLNNEQFF. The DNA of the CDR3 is TGCAGCGTACCGGACAGGGGGCATTTGAACAATGAGCAGTTCTTC.

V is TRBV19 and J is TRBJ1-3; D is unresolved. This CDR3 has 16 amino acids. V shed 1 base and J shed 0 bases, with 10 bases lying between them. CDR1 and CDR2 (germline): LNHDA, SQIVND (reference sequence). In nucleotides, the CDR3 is TGTGCCAGTAGTATAGTTCACGGGATCTCTGGAAACACCATATATTTT. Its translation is CASSIVHGISGNTIYF. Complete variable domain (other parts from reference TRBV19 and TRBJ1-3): DGGITQSPKYLFRKEGQNVTLSCEQNLNHDAMYWYRQDPGQGLRLIYYSQIVNDFQKGDIAEGYSVSREKKESFPLTVTSAQKNPTAFYLCASSIVHGISGNTIYFGEGSWLTVV.

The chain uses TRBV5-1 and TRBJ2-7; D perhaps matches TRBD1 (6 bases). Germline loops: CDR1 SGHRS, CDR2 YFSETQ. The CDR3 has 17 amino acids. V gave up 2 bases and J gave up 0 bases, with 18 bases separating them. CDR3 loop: CASSFFNREDYSYEQYF. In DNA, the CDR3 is TGCGCCAGCAGCTTCTTCAACAGGGAAGATTACTCCTACGAGCAGTACTTC.

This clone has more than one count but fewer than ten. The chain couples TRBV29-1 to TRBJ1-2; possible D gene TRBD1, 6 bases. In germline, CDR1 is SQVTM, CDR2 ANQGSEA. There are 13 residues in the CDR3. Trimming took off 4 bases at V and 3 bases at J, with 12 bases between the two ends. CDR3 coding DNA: TGCAGCGTTGCGTTGGGGGCGGACTATGGCTACACCTTC. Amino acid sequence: CSVALGADYGYTF.

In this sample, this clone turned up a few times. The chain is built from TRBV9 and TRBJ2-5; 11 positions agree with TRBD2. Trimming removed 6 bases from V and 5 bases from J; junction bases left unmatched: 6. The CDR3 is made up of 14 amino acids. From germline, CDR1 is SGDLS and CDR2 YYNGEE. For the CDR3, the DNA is TGTGCCAGCACTCGGACTAGCGGGTTTGAGACCCAGTACTTC. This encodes CASTRTSGFETQYF.

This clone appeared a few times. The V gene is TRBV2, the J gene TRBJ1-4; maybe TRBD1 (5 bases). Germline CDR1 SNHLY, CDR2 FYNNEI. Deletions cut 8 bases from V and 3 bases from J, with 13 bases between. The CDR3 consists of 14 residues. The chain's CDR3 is CASGERGANEKLFF. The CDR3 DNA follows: TGTGCCAGCGGCGAGCGGGGGGCTAATGAAAAACTGTTTTTT.

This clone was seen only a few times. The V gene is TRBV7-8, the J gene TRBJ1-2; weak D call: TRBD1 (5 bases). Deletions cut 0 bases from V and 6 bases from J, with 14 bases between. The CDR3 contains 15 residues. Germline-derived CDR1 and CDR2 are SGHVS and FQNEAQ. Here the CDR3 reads CASSLASQGRDGYTF. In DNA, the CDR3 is TGTGCCAGCAGCTTAGCCTCTCAGGGTCGTGATGGCTACACCTTC.

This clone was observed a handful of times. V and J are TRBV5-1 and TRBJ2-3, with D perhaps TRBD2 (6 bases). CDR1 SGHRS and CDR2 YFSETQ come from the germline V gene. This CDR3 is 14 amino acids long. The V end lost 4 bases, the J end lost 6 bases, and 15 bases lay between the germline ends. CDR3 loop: CASSLGGTADTQYF. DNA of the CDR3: TGCGCCAGCAGCCTTGGGGGGACTGCTGATACGCAGTATTTT.

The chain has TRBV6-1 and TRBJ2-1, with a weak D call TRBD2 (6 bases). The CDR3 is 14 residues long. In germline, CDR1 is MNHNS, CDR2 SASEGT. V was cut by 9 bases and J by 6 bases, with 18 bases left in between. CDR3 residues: CASFGTLRGNEQFF. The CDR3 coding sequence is TGTGCCAGTTTCGGGACTCTGAGGGGCAATGAGCAGTTCTTC.

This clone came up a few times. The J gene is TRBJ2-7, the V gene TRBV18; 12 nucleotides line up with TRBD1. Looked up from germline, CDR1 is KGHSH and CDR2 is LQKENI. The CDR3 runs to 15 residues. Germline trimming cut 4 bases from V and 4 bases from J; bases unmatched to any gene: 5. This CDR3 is CASSLPGQGAYEQYF. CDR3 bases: TGTGCCAGCTCACTTCCGGGACAGGGGGCTTACGAGCAGTACTTC.

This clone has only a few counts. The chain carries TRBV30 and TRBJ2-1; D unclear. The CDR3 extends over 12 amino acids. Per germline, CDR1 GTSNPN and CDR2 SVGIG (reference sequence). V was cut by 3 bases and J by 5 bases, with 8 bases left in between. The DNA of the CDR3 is TGTGCCTGGAGCGAGTCCGACAATGAGCAGTTCTTC. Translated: CAWSESDNEQFF.

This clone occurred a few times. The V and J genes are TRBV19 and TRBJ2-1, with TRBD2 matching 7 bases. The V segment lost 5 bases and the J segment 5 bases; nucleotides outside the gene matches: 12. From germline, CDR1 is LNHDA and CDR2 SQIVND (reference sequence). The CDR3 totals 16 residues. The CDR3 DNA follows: TGTGCCAGTAGTGTCCAGCGGGGTGACGGGAACAATGAGCAGTTCTTC. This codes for CASSVQRGDGNNEQFF. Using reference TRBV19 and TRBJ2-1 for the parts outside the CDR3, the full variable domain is DGGITQSPKYLFRKEGQNVTLSCEQNLNHDAMYWYRQDPGQGLRLIYYSQIVNDFQKGDIAEGYSVSREKKESFPLTVTSAQKNPTAFYLCASSVQRGDGNNEQFFGPGTRLTVL.